One and the same sample provided the 22 T cell receptor beta chains below, sequenced in a study of early T cells in non-severe SARS-CoV-2 infection. TCRdb independently ran MiXCR on the 5' RACE reads; one entry per CDR3 protein. The table records some 30,000 distinct CDR3 sequences, 4.7% of them present only once. Sequenced input: whole blood. These receptor sequences come from an adult who was a healthcare worker with PCR-confirmed SARS-CoV-2 infection or an uninfected control (not recorded which).

This clonotype was observed many times. The chain employs TRBV28 and TRBJ2-1, with D tentatively TRBD2 (6 bases). V lost 3 bases to trimming and J lost 7 bases, with 16 bases between them. CDR3 length: 15 amino acids. Germline loops: CDR1 MDHEN, CDR2 SYDVKM. This chain's CDR3 is CASSLGAGAGNEQFF. The CDR3 bases are TGTGCCAGCAGTTTGGGAGCCGGGGCGGGGAATGAGCAGTTCTTC.

This clonotype was detected only once. The chain has TRBV6-4 and TRBJ2-3, with 10 positions matching TRBD2. CDR3 length equals 16 residues. CDR1 is MRHNA and CDR2 is SNTAGT in the germline V gene. The junction had 4 bases not matched to a gene; V was cut back by 4 bases and J by 0 bases. CDR3 region: CASSALAGESTDTQYF. CDR3 DNA: TGTGCCAGCAGTGCCCTAGCGGGGGAGAGCACAGATACGCAGTATTTT.

This clonotype was seen repeatedly, ten times or more. V is TRBV28 and J is TRBJ2-7; TRBD1 might be the D (6 bases). The germline V gene has CDR1 MDHEN and CDR2 SYDVKM. V was cut by 6 bases and J by 3 bases, with 15 bases left in between. This CDR3 is built from 14 residues. The CDR3 coding sequence is TGTGCCAGCAGAAAACCGGGACAAAACTACGAGCAGTACTTC. The encoded protein is CASRKPGQNYEQYF.

This clonotype was found many times. Here the CDR3 reads CASSQARGTGRYEQYF. The DNA of the CDR3 is TGTGCCAGCAGCCAAGCTAGGGGGACAGGACGCTACGAGCAGTACTTC. This chain connects TRBV3-1 to TRBJ2-7; TRBD1 agrees at 8 bases. The V segment lost 1 base and the J segment 3 bases; nucleotides outside the gene matches: 8. The CDR3 is 16 amino acids. Germline values: CDR1 LGHDT, CDR2 YNNKEL (reference sequence).

This clonotype was counted at least ten times. The J gene is TRBJ1-1, the V gene TRBV12-3 or TRBV12-4, with D possibly matching TRBD1 (6 bases). Trimming removed 5 bases from V and 6 bases from J, with 16 bases in between. The CDR3 extends over 14 amino acids. The CDR3 sequence: CASSTLGGKAEAFF. As DNA, the CDR3 is TGTGCCAGCAGTACCCTGGGGGGCAAGGCTGAAGCTTTCTTT.

Many counts were recorded for this clonotype. The gene calls are TRBV28 and TRBJ2-7, with 8 bases that match TRBD1. The CDR3 length is 15 residues. CDR1 and CDR2 from the germline V gene are MDHEN and SYDVKM. The J segment lost 3 bases and the V segment lost 4 bases, leaving 8 bases of the junction unmatched. For the CDR3, the DNA is TGTGCCAGCAGTTCACACCGACAGGGGAGCTACGAGCAGTACTTC. This encodes CASSSHRQGSYEQYF.

This clonotype was observed many times. This chain connects TRBV19 to TRBJ1-5, with a possible D match to TRBD1 (5 bases). In germline, CDR1 is LNHDA, CDR2 SQIVND (reference sequence). This CDR3 has 17 amino acids. V was trimmed by 0 bases and J by 5 bases, leaving 17 bases between them. The CDR3 nucleotides are TGTGCCAGTAGTATAGAGTGGGGCAGGGCGGATGATCAGCCCCAGCATTTT. This sequence encodes CASSIEWGRADDQPQHF.

The gene calls are TRBV12-3 or TRBV12-4 and TRBJ2-2; D perhaps matches TRBD1 (6 bases). V was pared by 1 base and J by 6 bases, with 12 bases between. This CDR3 contains 15 residues. This chain's CDR3 is CASSLGQGRAGELFF. The CDR3 DNA reads TGTGCCAGCAGTTTAGGGCAGGGGCGCGCCGGGGAGCTGTTTTTT.

This clonotype was counted at least ten times. The V gene is TRBV20-1, the J gene TRBJ1-1, with D unresolved. The CDR3 is 13 residues long. V was shortened by 6 bases and J by 1 base, with 12 bases between the two germline ends. The V gene's germline CDR1 is DFQATT and CDR2 SNEGSKA (reference sequence). CDR3 region: CSARRTTNTEAFF. DNA of the CDR3: TGCAGTGCCAGAAGGACCACGAACACTGAAGCTTTCTTT.

Many counts were recorded for this clonotype. The V gene is TRBV6-5, the J gene TRBJ2-3; 7 bases are shared with TRBD1. The CDR3 sequence is 14 residues long. The trim removed 5 bases at V and 2 bases at J, leaving 4 bases unmatched. Germline V CDR1 and CDR2: MNHEY, SVGAGI. For the CDR3, the DNA is TGTGCCAGCAGTCGGGACAGCCTCACAGATACGCAGTATTTT. It specifies CASSRDSLTDTQYF.

This clonotype came up a few times. This chain links TRBV20-1 with TRBJ2-1; D is undetermined. Germline assignment: CDR1 DFQATT and CDR2 SNEGSKA (reference sequence). V was cut by 0 bases and J by 8 bases, with 11 bases left in between. CDR3 size: 13 residues. Here the CDR3 DNA reads TGCAGTGCTAGAGATTGGCAGGATGATGAGCAGTTCTTC. Translating it yields CSARDWQDDEQFF.

Points on this clonotype: A much larger clone lies a single base off, so this may be a read error. This CDR3 reads CASSKDPDNEKLFF. For the CDR3, the DNA is TGTGCCAGCAGCAAAGATCCAGATAATGAAAAACTGTTTTTT. The chain is built from TRBV3-1 and TRBJ1-4, with D hard to call. Germline assignment: CDR1 LGHDT and CDR2 YNNKEL (reference sequence). This CDR3 is 14 amino acids long.

The genes are TRBV6-2 or TRBV6-3 and TRBJ2-4; D possibly corresponds to TRBD1 (6 bases). The CDR3 is made up of 15 amino acids. The germline gives CDR1 MNHEY, CDR2 SVGEGT. Trimming took off 6 bases at V and 0 bases at J, with 12 bases between the two ends. CDR3 loop: CASSQQGIAKNIQYF. The CDR3 DNA reads as TGTGCCAGCAGCCAGCAGGGGATAGCCAAAAACATTCAGTACTTC.

This clonotype was seen repeatedly, ten times or more. V gene TRBV5-1 combines with J gene TRBJ2-7, with 8 bases fitting TRBD2. The V segment lost 3 bases and the J segment 0 bases; nucleotides outside the gene matches: 2. CDR1 is SGHRS and CDR2 is YFSETQ in the germline V gene. This CDR3 has 14 residues. CDR3 region: CASSWTSSSYEQYF. In DNA form, the CDR3 reads TGCGCCAGCAGCTGGACTAGCAGCTCCTACGAGCAGTACTTC.

This clonotype was observed many times. This chain uses TRBV7-3 with TRBJ2-7; D gene uncertain. Looked up from germline, CDR1 is SGHTA and CDR2 is FQGTGA. This CDR3 has 11 residues. V shed 6 bases and J shed 9 bases, with 12 bases lying between them. As DNA, the CDR3 is TGTGCCAGCAGAAAACGCTGTGGGCAGTACTTC. Protein sequence: CASRKRCGQYF. The variable domain in full, with the rest retrieved from reference TRBV7-3 and TRBJ2-7, is GAGVSQTPSNKVTEKGKYVELRCDPISGHTALYWYRQSLGQGPEFLIYFQGTGAADDSGLPNDRFFAVRPEGSVSTLKIQRTERGDSAVYLCASRKRCGQYFGPGTRLTVT.

This clonotype was counted many times. The gene calls are TRBV4-1 and TRBJ2-7, with a tentative D call TRBD2 (6 bases). This CDR3 is 15 amino acids long. Germline V gene sequence: CDR1 MGHRA, CDR2 YSYEKL. Trimming removed 3 bases from V and 2 bases from J, with 14 bases in between. Written as DNA, the CDR3 is TGCGCCAGCAGCCACCCGACTAGTAGAACCTACGAGCAGTACTTC. This encodes CASSHPTSRTYEQYF.

This clonotype was picked up many times. The chain joins TRBV10-3 to TRBJ2-5, with 7 bases identical to TRBD2. This CDR3 region has 17 residues. With 0 bases clipped from V and 2 bases from J, the junction kept 9 bases outside the gene matches. Germline lookup yields CDR1 ENHRY and CDR2 SYGVKD. The CDR3 is CAISESLGPSGQETQYF. CDR3 DNA sequence: TGTGCCATCAGTGAGTCGTTGGGGCCTAGCGGACAAGAGACCCAGTACTTC.

V gene TRBV4-3 combines with J gene TRBJ2-3; TRBD2 matches 9 bases. Germline V gene sequence: CDR1 LGHNA, CDR2 YSLEER. The junction had 5 bases not matched to a gene; V was cut back by 3 bases and J by 4 bases. CDR3 length equals 15 residues. CDR3 loop: CASSQTSGTADTQYF. The CDR3 region has the DNA TGCGCCAGCAGCCAGACTAGCGGAACGGCAGATACGCAGTATTTT.

This clonotype has at least ten counts. This rearrangement joins TRBV3-1 to TRBJ2-7; 8 bases are shared with TRBD1. CDR3 length: 15 amino acids. CDR1 and CDR2 from the germline V gene are LGHDT and YNNKEL (reference sequence). V lost 4 bases, J lost 3 bases, and 8 bases stayed unmatched. The CDR3 region has the DNA TGTGCCAGCAGCCCCCGCCGGGACAGGTACTACGAGCAGTACTTC. The encoded protein is CASSPRRDRYYEQYF.

A few counts support this clonotype. The CDR3 nucleotides are TGTGCCAGCATGAACGGCCATAGCACAGATACGCAGTATTTT. It codes for CASMNGHSTDTQYF. The chain employs TRBV28 and TRBJ2-3; no definite D call. Germline-derived CDR1 and CDR2 are MDHEN and SYDVKM. V lost 7 bases and J lost 0, with 11 bases in between. This CDR3 has 14 amino acids.

This rearrangement joins TRBV2 to TRBJ2-5; 9 positions agree with TRBD2. The V gene end was trimmed by 0 bases and the J gene end by 1 base; junction bases not matched to a gene: 3. This CDR3 is 16 amino acids long. Germline values: CDR1 SNHLY, CDR2 FYNNEI. CDR3: CASSEARAGGQETQYF. The CDR3 nucleotides read TGTGCCAGCAGTGAAGCGCGAGCGGGGGGCCAAGAGACCCAGTACTTC.

This clonotype was observed a handful of times. The V call is TRBV7-2, the J call TRBJ2-7; 9 bases match TRBD1. The CDR3 covers 16 residues. J was trimmed by 3 bases and V by 2 bases; bases with no gene match: 8. Germline V gives CDR1 SGHTA, CDR2 FQGNSA. The CDR3 spells CASSLRTTGGLYEQYF. The CDR3 nucleotides read TGTGCCAGCAGCTTAAGGACCACAGGGGGCCTCTACGAGCAGTACTTC.